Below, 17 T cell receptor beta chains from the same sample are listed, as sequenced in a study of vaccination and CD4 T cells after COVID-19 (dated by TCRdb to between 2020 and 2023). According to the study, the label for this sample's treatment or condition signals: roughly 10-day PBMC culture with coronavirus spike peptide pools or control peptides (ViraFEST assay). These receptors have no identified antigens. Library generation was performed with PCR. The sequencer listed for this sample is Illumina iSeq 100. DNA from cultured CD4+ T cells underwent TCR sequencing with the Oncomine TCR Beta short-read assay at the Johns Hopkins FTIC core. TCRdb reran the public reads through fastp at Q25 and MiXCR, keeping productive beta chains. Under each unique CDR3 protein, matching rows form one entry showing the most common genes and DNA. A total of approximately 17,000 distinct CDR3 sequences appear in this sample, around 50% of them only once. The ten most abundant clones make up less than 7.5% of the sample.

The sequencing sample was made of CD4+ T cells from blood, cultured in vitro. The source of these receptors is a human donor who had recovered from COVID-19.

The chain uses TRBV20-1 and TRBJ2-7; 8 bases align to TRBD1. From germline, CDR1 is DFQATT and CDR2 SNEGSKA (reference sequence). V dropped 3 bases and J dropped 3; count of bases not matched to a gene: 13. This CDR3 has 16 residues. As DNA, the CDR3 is TGCAGTGCTAGTCCCGACAGGGGCCTTACTTTCTACGAGCAGTACTTC. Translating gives CSASPDRGLTFYEQYF.

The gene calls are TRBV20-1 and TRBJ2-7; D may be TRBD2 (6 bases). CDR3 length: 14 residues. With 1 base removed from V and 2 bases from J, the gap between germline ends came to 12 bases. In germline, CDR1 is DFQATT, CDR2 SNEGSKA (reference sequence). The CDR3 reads CSARGGIGAYEQYF. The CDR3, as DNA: TGCAGTGCTAGAGGCGGGATAGGGGCCTACGAGCAGTACTTC.

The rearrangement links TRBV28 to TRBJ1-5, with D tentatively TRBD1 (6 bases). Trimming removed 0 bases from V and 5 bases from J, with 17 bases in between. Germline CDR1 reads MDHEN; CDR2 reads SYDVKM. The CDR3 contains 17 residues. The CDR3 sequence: CASSLWGTGLGDQPQHF. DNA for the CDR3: TGTGCCAGCAGTTTATGGGGAACAGGGTTAGGTGATCAGCCCCAGCATTTT.

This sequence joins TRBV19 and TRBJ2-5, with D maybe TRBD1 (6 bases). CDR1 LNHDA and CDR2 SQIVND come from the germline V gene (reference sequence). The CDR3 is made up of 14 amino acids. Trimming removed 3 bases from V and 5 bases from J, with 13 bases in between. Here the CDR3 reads CASSILNRAETQYF. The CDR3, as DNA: TGTGCCAGTAGTATCCTGAACAGGGCCGAGACCCAGTACTTC.

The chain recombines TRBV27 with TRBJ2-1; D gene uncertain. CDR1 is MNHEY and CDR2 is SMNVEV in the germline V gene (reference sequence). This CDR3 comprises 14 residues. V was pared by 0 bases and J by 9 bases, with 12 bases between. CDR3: CASSLSRSPTEQFF. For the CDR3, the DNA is TGTGCCAGCAGTTTATCGCGCTCCCCCACTGAGCAGTTCTTC.

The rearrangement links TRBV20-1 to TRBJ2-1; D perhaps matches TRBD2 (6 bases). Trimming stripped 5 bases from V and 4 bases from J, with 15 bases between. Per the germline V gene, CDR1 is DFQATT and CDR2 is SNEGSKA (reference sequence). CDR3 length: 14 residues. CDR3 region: CSALDSGGYNEQFF. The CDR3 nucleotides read TGCAGTGCTCTCGACTCAGGAGGGTACAATGAGCAGTTCTTC.

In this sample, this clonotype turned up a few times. This CDR3 reads CASRIQAGRSEQYF. DNA for the CDR3: TGTGCCAGCAGGATCCAGGCAGGGCGATCCGAGCAGTACTTC. The chain recombines TRBV2 with TRBJ2-7, with D possibly TRBD1 on 5 matching bases. Germline V gene data show CDR1 as SNHLY and CDR2 as FYNNEI. CDR3 length equals 14 residues. The V gene lost 6 bases and the J gene lost 6 bases, with 18 bases spanning the gap. Drawing the rest from reference TRBV2 and TRBJ2-7, the complete variable domain is EPEVTQTPSHQVTQMGQEVILRCVPISNHLYFYWYRQILGQKVEFLVSFYNNEISEKSEIFDDQFSVERPDGSNFTLKIRSTKLEDSAMYFCASRIQAGRSEQYFGPGTRLTVT.

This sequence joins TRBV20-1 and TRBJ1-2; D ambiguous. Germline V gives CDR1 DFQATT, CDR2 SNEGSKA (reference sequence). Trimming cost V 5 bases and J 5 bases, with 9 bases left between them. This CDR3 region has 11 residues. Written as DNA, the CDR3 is TGCAGTGCTGCCCACGTATATGGCTACACCTTC. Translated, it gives CSAAHVYGYTF.

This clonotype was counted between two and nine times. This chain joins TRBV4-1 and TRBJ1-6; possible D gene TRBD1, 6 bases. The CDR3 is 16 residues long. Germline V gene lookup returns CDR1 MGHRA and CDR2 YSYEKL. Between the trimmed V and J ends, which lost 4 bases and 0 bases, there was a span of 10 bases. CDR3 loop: CASSRDRSSYNSPLHF. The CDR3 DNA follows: TGCGCCAGCAGCCGTGACAGGAGCTCCTATAATTCACCCCTCCACTTT.

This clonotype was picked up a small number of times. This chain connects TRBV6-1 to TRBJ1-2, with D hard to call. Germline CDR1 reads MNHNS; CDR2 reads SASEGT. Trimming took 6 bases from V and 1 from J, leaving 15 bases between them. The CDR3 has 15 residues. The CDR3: CASRVFTVHNYGYTF. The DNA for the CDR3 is TGTGCCAGCAGGGTTTTTACGGTTCATAACTATGGCTACACCTTC.

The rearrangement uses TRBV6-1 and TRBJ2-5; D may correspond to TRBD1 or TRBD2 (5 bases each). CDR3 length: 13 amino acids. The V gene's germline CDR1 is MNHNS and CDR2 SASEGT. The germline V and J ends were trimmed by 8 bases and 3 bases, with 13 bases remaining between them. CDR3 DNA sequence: TGTGCCAGCTACGGGACGCTGGAAGAGACCCAGTACTTC. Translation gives CASYGTLEETQYF.

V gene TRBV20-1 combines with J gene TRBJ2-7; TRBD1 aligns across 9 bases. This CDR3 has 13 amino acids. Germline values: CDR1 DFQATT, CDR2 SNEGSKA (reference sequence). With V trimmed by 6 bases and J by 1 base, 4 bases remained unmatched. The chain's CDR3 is CSAPTGGSYEQYF. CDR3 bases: TGCAGTGCCCCGACAGGGGGATCCTACGAGCAGTACTTC.

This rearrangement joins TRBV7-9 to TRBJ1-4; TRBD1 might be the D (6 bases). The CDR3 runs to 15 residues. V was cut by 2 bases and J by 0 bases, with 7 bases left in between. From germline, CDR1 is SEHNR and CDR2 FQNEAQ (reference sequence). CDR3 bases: TGTGCCAGCAGCTTACAGGGGACAACTAATGAAAAACTGTTTTTT. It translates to CASSLQGTTNEKLFF.

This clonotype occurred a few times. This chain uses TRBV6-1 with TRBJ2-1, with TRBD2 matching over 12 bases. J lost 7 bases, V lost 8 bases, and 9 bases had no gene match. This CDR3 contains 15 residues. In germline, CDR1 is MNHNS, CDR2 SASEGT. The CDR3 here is CASYLSTSGSNEQFF. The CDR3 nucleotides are TGTGCCAGCTACCTATCGACTAGCGGGAGTAATGAGCAGTTCTTC.

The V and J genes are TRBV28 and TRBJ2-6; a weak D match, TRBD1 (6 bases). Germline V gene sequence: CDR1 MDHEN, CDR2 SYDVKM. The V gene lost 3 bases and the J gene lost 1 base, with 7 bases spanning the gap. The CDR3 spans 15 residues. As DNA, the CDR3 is TGTGCCAGCAGTTTTAGGGGGTCTGGGGCCAACGTCCTGACTTTC. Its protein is CASSFRGSGANVLTF.

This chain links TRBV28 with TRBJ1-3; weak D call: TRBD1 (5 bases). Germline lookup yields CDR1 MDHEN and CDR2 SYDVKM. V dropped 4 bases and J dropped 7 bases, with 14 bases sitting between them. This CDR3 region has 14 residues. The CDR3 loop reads CASSSPGRGNTIYF. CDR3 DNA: TGTGCCAGCAGTTCCCCGGGACGGGGGAACACCATATATTTT.

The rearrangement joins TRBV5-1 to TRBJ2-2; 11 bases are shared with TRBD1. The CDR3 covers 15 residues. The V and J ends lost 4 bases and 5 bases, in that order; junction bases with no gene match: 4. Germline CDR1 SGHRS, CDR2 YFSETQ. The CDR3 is CASSHRDRGTGELFF. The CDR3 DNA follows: TGCGCCAGCAGCCACCGGGACAGGGGGACCGGGGAGCTGTTTTTT.